The clone carrying this T cell receptor (beta chain) has just a few counts. TCRdb reprocessed the reads with MiXCR, giving one entry per CDR3 protein. The sample includes 200,000 to 300,000 distinct CDR3 sequences, approximately 10% of them seen just once. This sample is drawn from a study of T cell repertoires in cytomegalovirus infection. CDR3 length equals 15 residues. Germline CDR1 and CDR2: SGHDT and YYEEEE. Trimming left V 1 base short and J 5 bases short, with 13 bases between. The gene calls are TRBV5-6 and TRBJ2-1, with D possibly being TRBD2 (6 bases). The clonotype was recovered from a human donor in good health (CMV status not recorded). Some clones in this sample may be carry-over from other donors' samples. Sequencing was performed on PBMCs. The CDR3 DNA follows: TGTGCCAGCAGCTTGTTAGCGGACTATAACAATGAGCAGTTCTTC. As protein: CASSLLADYNNEQFF.